The 25 T cell receptor beta chains reported below all come from one sample, sequenced in a study of cytomegalovirus exposure and HLA in healthy donors. PCR used 60 Vbeta primers and 13 Jbeta primers. Only in-frame clones appear in the TCRdb table, and some are missing; sequencing was by immunoSEQ multiplex PCR. The data show 150,000 to 200,000 clones, roughly 73% seen once. Input material: PBMCs. Every receptor here comes from a woman aged 40 to 49 in good health and CMV-seropositive.

The V and J genes are TRBV19 and TRBJ2-7; perhaps TRBD1 as D (6 bases). Trimming took 4 bases from V and 2 from J, leaving 12 bases between them. Germline loops: CDR1 LNHDA, CDR2 SQIVND (reference sequence). The CDR3 covers 14 residues. CDR3 DNA: TGTGCCAGTAGTACATTGACAGGAGCCTACGAGCAGTACTTC. Amino acid sequence: CASSTLTGAYEQYF.

This chain connects TRBV19 to TRBJ1-5, with D unresolved. V was shortened by 1 base and J by 6 bases, with 10 bases between the two germline ends. CDR1 is LNHDA, CDR2 SQIVND, per germline (reference sequence). The CDR3 is 14 amino acids. DNA for the CDR3: TGTGCCAGTAGTATAGTTTCGTCCGGTCAGCCCCAGCATTTT. It specifies CASSIVSSGQPQHF.

The rearrangement uses TRBV28 and TRBJ1-1, with 7 bases identical to TRBD1. This CDR3 region has 14 residues. Looked up from germline, CDR1 is MDHEN and CDR2 is SYDVKM. The J segment lost 0 bases and the V segment lost 10 bases, leaving 8 bases of the junction unmatched. DNA of the CDR3: TGTGCCACCCATAGGACAGGAATGAACACTGAAGCTTTCTTT. It is translated as CATHRTGMNTEAFF.

As to this clone: Sequence at one end of the junction differs from germline and may be a read error. The chain employs TRBV7-9 and TRBJ1-2; 10 bases line up with TRBD1. The CDR3 has 15 amino acids. The V gene's germline CDR1 is SEHNR and CDR2 FQNEAQ (reference sequence). The CDR3 DNA reads as TGTTCCAGCAGCCAAGGGACAGGGGTTATCTATGGCTACACCTTC. It is translated as CSSSQGTGVIYGYTF.

The rearrangement uses TRBV28 and TRBJ1-1; tentative D call: TRBD1 (6 bases). V lost 7 bases, J lost 2 bases, and 20 bases lay in between. The CDR3 runs to 16 residues. In germline, CDR1 is MDHEN, CDR2 SYDVKM. CDR3 protein: CASNPPRQVRNTEAFF. For the CDR3, the DNA is TGTGCCAGCAACCCCCCTCGACAGGTACGAAACACTGAAGCTTTCTTT.

This chain connects TRBV10-3 to TRBJ2-5; D remains ambiguous. The better agreement between TRBJ2-7 and the DNA end casts doubt on the J call. This CDR3 is 15 amino acids long. Germline V gene sequence: CDR1 ENHRY, CDR2 SYGVKD. The CDR3 reads CAISESYSQTYEQYF. The CDR3 coding sequence is TGTGCCATCAGTGAGTCGTATTCCCAAACCTACGAGCAGTACTTC.

In its sample, this clone was seen once. V usage is TRBV2 and J usage is TRBJ2-5; D gene ambiguous. The CDR3 runs 11 residues. Germline values: CDR1 SNHLY, CDR2 FYNNEI. V lost 7 bases to trimming and J lost 2 bases, with 5 bases between them. The CDR3 DNA is TGTGCCAGCATGAGGCAAGAGACCCAGTACTTC. This encodes CASMRQETQYF.

The chain carries TRBV9 and TRBJ2-2; a weak D match, TRBD1 (5 bases). The V gene lost 0 bases and the J gene lost 3 bases, with 9 bases spanning the gap. This CDR3 comprises 15 residues. Per the germline V gene, CDR1 is SGDLS and CDR2 is YYNGEE. As DNA, the CDR3 is TGTGCCAGCAGCGTAGAGGGGTGGGACACCGGGGAGCTGTTTTTT. This codes for CASSVEGWDTGELFF. Drawing the rest from reference TRBV9 and TRBJ2-2, the complete variable domain is DSGVTQTPKHLITATGQRVTLRCSPRSGDLSVYWYQQSLDQGLQFLIQYYNGEERAKGNILERFSAQQFPDLHSELNLSSLELGDSALYFCASSVEGWDTGELFFGEGSRLTVL.

This chain uses TRBV4-3 with TRBJ2-3; D perhaps matches TRBD2 (5 bases). The V end was cut by 0 bases, the J end by 2 bases, with 21 bases between. The germline CDR1 and CDR2 sequences are LGHNA and YSLEER. The CDR3 totals 19 residues. Written as DNA, the CDR3 is TGCGCCAGCAGCCAAGATCCTAGCAACTCCCCATTGAACACAGATACGCAGTATTTT. This codes for CASSQDPSNSPLNTDTQYF.

About this clone itself: A junction boundary mismatches the germline segment, possibly from a read error. This chain joins TRBV2 and TRBJ1-4; unclear D gene. This CDR3 contains 13 residues. The V gene's germline CDR1 is SNHLY and CDR2 FYNNEI. Here the CDR3 reads CASSPTRTAPVAF. The CDR3 DNA sequence: TGTGCCAGCAGCCCGACTAGGACCGCACCGGTCGCGTTT.

The rearrangement links TRBV18 to TRBJ2-7; 9 bases are shared with TRBD1. The junction had 15 bases not matched to a gene; V was cut back by 3 bases and J by 6 bases. Germline loops: CDR1 KGHSH, CDR2 LQKENI. This CDR3 is 17 amino acids long. In DNA, the CDR3 is TGTGCCAGCTCACCCATCCTAGTGACAGGGGGTCCGGGCGAGCAGTACTTC. As protein: CASSPILVTGGPGEQYF.

DNA of the CDR3: TGTGCCAGCAGCGTAGATCCCCGACAGGGGGGATACAATGAGCAGTTCTTC. Amino acids: CASSVDPRQGGYNEQFF. The gene calls are TRBV9 and TRBJ2-1, with 9 positions matching TRBD1. The CDR3 is 17 residues long. CDR1 is SGDLS, CDR2 YYNGEE, per germline. Unmatched junction bases numbered 8, after V lost 0 bases and J lost 4 bases.

This clone came up a few times. V usage is TRBV18 and J usage is TRBJ2-1; 10 bases line up with TRBD1. With V trimmed by 5 bases and J by 8 bases, 6 bases remained unmatched. Germline CDR1 and CDR2: KGHSH and LQKENI. CDR3 length: 14 residues. In nucleotides, the CDR3 is TGTGCCAGCTCAGCCGGGACAGGGGCCTATGAGCAGTTCTTC. The encoded protein is CASSAGTGAYEQFF.

This clone was seen just once. The V call is TRBV29-1, the J call TRBJ2-3; 13 bases map to TRBD2. The CDR3 loop spans 16 amino acids. CDR1 is SQVTM and CDR2 is ANQGSEA in the germline V gene. Germline trimming cut 7 bases from V and 4 bases from J; bases unmatched to any gene: 11. CDR3 amino acids: CSAALLAGGGADTQYF. Here the CDR3 DNA reads TGCAGCGCCGCCCTACTAGCGGGAGGGGGGGCAGATACGCAGTATTTT.

V is TRBV7-2 and J is TRBJ1-4; D ambiguous. This CDR3 is 17 amino acids long. In germline, CDR1 is SGHTA, CDR2 FQGNSA. V was clipped by 1 base and J by 0 bases, with 12 bases between them. CDR3 sequence (DNA): TGTGCCAGCAGCTTAGACAGCCGTCTAACAACTAATGAAAAACTGTTTTTT. Translation: CASSLDSRLTTNEKLFF.

CDR3 DNA: TGTGCCAGCAGTGCGAGGGAGGGGCGTGAGCAGTTCTTC. This codes for CASSAREGREQFF. This chain links TRBV6-1 with TRBJ2-1; 7 bases match TRBD2. Germline-derived CDR1 and CDR2 are MNHNS and SASEGT. The CDR3 runs 13 residues. V lost 4 bases to trimming and J lost 9 bases; unmatched junction nucleotides: 6.

This chain connects TRBV11-1 to TRBJ1-2; 9 nucleotides agree with TRBD1. V lost 5 bases to trimming and J lost 0 bases; unmatched junction nucleotides: 4. Germline CDR1 and CDR2: SGHAT and FQDESV (reference sequence). The CDR3 is 15 residues long. Written as DNA, the CDR3 is TGTGCCAGCAGCCGGGACAGGGAAGCTAACTATGGCTACACCTTC. This gives the protein CASSRDREANYGYTF.

Points on this clone: Germline and junction disagree at one end, which may indicate a read error. J is TRBJ2-7 and V is TRBV10-2; TRBD1 is a possible D gene (6 bases). From germline, CDR1 is WSHSY and CDR2 SAAADI. The CDR3 runs 13 residues. The CDR3 is CAGRQGQNYEQYF. The CDR3 DNA is TGCGCCGGCAGGCAGGGACAAAACTACGAGCAGTACTTC.

CDR3 nucleotides: TGTGCCAGCAGCTTTGGGCAGGGGGACGAGCAGTACTTC. Amino acid sequence: CASSFGQGDEQYF. The gene calls are TRBV5-6 and TRBJ2-7, with 7 bases lining up with TRBD1. This CDR3 spans 13 amino acids. Losses at the gene ends were 2 bases for V and 5 bases for J; bases not matched to a gene: 4. The germline gives CDR1 SGHDT, CDR2 YYEEEE.

This chain uses TRBV27 with TRBJ2-1; TRBD1 agrees at 7 bases. The length of the CDR3 is 11 residues. J was trimmed by 7 bases and V by 6 bases; bases with no gene match: 0. The germline V gene encodes CDR1 MNHEY and CDR2 SMNVEV (reference sequence). In nucleotides, the CDR3 is TGTGCCAGCAGCAGGGGGAATGAGCAGTTCTTC. Amino acid sequence: CASSRGNEQFF.

CDR3 region: CASSSSYEQYF. CDR3 DNA sequence: TGTGCCAGCAGCTCCTCCTACGAGCAGTACTTC. V usage is TRBV5-4 and J usage is TRBJ2-5; no clear D. Near its end, the DNA agrees better with TRBJ2-7, so the J call may be wrong. CDR3 length equals 11 residues. CDR1 is SGHNT, CDR2 YYREEE, per germline (reference sequence).

The rearrangement links TRBV2 to TRBJ2-7, with TRBD1 as a possible D gene (6 bases). The CDR3 has 16 amino acids. V was clipped by 1 base and J by 2 bases, with 15 bases between them. CDR1 is SNHLY and CDR2 is FYNNEI in the germline V gene. CDR3 amino acids: CASSEDTGTLPYEQYF. CDR3 bases: TGTGCCAGCAGTGAAGACACCGGGACACTGCCCTACGAGCAGTACTTC.

Only a few counts were recorded for this clone. The gene calls are TRBV6-1 and TRBJ1-5, with a weak D call TRBD1 (6 bases). This CDR3 has 15 residues. V was clipped by 5 bases and J by 8 bases, with 19 bases between them. Germline V gene lookup returns CDR1 MNHNS and CDR2 SASEGT. The CDR3 loop reads CASSPAEGRGKPQHF. CDR3 DNA sequence: TGTGCCAGCAGTCCGGCGGAAGGGAGGGGGAAGCCCCAGCATTTT.

This clone was counted a few times. The chain joins TRBV13 to TRBJ2-3; 11 nucleotides agree with TRBD2. The CDR3 length is 19 residues. Trimming at V came to 4 bases and at J to 2 bases, leaving 14 bases not matched to a gene. Per the germline V gene, CDR1 is PRHDT and CDR2 is FYEKMQ (reference sequence). DNA for the CDR3: TGTGCCAGCAGCTCTACCCGACCCGGGACTAGCGGAATCACAGATACGCAGTATTTT. It specifies CASSSTRPGTSGITDTQYF.

The chain employs TRBV10-3 and TRBJ2-5; 8 bases align to TRBD2. V trimming: 6 bases; J trimming: 4 bases; junction bases outside the gene matches: 13. The CDR3 is 16 amino acids. The V gene's germline CDR1 is ENHRY and CDR2 SYGVKD. The CDR3 sequence: CAIRSGAGGGLETQYF. The CDR3, as DNA: TGTGCCATCAGGAGTGGGGCGGGAGGTGGTTTAGAGACCCAGTACTTC.